Below, 10 T cell receptor beta chains from the same sample are listed, as sequenced in a study of shared clonotypes between healthy human individuals. Libraries were prepared by immunoSEQ multiplex PCR; TCRdb keeps only in-frame clonotypes and omits some of them. In the table there are a few million clones, 85% to 95% of which are singletons. Sequencing was carried out using naive CD4+ T cells sorted from blood. The subset denotes: CD45RA+ positively selected. These TCRs come from a man between 18 and 29 years old in good health.

This chain connects TRBV4-3 to TRBJ1-2, with D perhaps matching TRBD1 (5 bases). Germline lookup yields CDR1 LGHNA and CDR2 YSLEER. The V end lost 0 bases, the J end lost 6 bases, and 17 bases lay between the germline ends. The CDR3 is made up of 16 amino acids. The CDR3 loop is CASSQDSRVVRDGYTF. In nucleotides, the CDR3 is TGCGCCAGCAGCCAAGATAGCAGGGTAGTAAGGGATGGCTACACCTTC.

This clone has a handful of counts. The sample has other DNA sequences that encode this CDR3 too. This rearrangement joins TRBV2 to TRBJ1-5; D remains unclear. Trimming took off 1 base at V and 5 bases at J, with 6 bases between the two ends. The CDR3 has 13 amino acids. The germline CDR1 and CDR2 sequences are SNHLY and FYNNEI. CDR3 region: CASSEDRHQPQHF. In DNA, the CDR3 is TGTGCCAGCAGTGAAGATAGGCATCAGCCCCAGCATTTT.

Comment on this clone: At the DNA level, this CDR3 is encoded by other sequences in the same sample as well. The V and J genes are TRBV5-1 and TRBJ1-3, with no clear D. V shed 0 bases and J shed 2 bases, with 6 bases lying between them. The CDR3 is 14 residues long. Per the germline V gene, CDR1 is SGHRS and CDR2 is YFSETQ. The CDR3 here is CASSLEGPGNTIYF. The CDR3 nucleotides read TGCGCCAGCAGCTTGGAAGGGCCTGGAAACACCATATATTTT.

This rearrangement joins TRBV13 to TRBJ2-7; TRBD2 matches 7 bases. Germline CDR1 PRHDT, CDR2 FYEKMQ (reference sequence). The CDR3 is made up of 14 amino acids. J lost 2 bases, V lost 5 bases, and 6 bases had no gene match. CDR3 sequence (DNA): TGTGCCAGCAGCCAGCGGGATTTAACCTACGAGCAGTACTTC. It specifies CASSQRDLTYEQYF.

The chain combines TRBV9 with TRBJ2-1, with D perhaps given as TRBD1 or TRBD2 (5 bases each). The germline CDR1 and CDR2 sequences are SGDLS and YYNGEE. The CDR3 covers 17 residues. V was shortened by 1 base and J by 2 bases, with 16 bases between the two germline ends. In nucleotides, the CDR3 is TGTGCCAGCAGCGTAACCTCTGGGACCATTGCCTACAATGAGCAGTTCTTC. Its translation: CASSVTSGTIAYNEQFF.

This clone occurred a few times. The chain links TRBV7-9 to TRBJ1-4; 9 bases agree with TRBD1. CDR1 and CDR2 from the germline V gene are SEHNR and FQNEAQ (reference sequence). This CDR3 region has 14 residues. V shed 6 bases, J shed 5 bases, and the junction held 4 bases outside the gene matches. For the CDR3, the DNA is TGTGCCAGCAGTATCGGACAGGGGAATGAAAAACTGTTTTTT. The encoded protein is CASSIGQGNEKLFF.

The gene calls are TRBV7-2 and TRBJ1-6; D may be TRBD1 (5 bases). Trimming stripped 6 bases from V and 3 bases from J, with 12 bases between. Germline V CDR1 and CDR2: SGHTA, FQGNSA. The CDR3 totals 15 residues. The CDR3 region is CASRPGESYNSPLHF. The CDR3 DNA is TGTGCCAGCAGACCGGGGGAAAGCTATAATTCACCCCTCCACTTT.

A word on this clone: At the DNA level, this CDR3 is encoded by other sequences in the same sample as well. The rearrangement joins TRBV7-2 to TRBJ2-7; 7 nucleotides align to TRBD2. The germline V gene has CDR1 SGHTA and CDR2 FQGNSA. The CDR3 has 13 residues. The junction had 5 bases not matched to a gene; V was cut back by 3 bases and J by 6 bases. The CDR3 coding sequence is TGTGCCAGCAGCTTGGAAGGACTAGGCGAGCAGTACTTC. It translates to CASSLEGLGEQYF.

V and J are TRBV6-6 and TRBJ1-4, with 7 bases fitting TRBD1. CDR1 and CDR2 (germline): MNHNY, SVGAGI (reference sequence). The J segment lost 7 bases and the V segment lost 5 bases, leaving 13 bases of the junction unmatched. CDR3 length equals 16 residues. The CDR3 protein is CASSPPSGGGSEKLFF. The CDR3 DNA sequence: TGTGCCAGCAGTCCCCCTTCCGGAGGGGGCAGTGAAAAACTGTTTTTT.

The sample holds one count of this clone. This chain uses TRBV5-1 with TRBJ1-1, with D possibly being TRBD1 (5 bases). There are 14 residues in the CDR3. Germline V CDR1 and CDR2: SGHRS, YFSETQ. Trimming removed 0 bases from V and 3 bases from J, with 9 bases in between. This chain's CDR3 is CASSLGQLHTEAFF. The CDR3 nucleotides read TGCGCCAGCAGCTTGGGACAGCTCCACACTGAAGCTTTCTTT. Full variable domain (rest looked up from reference TRBV5-1 and TRBJ1-1): KAGVTQTPRYLIKTRGQQVTLSCSPISGHRSVSWYQQTPGQGLQFLFEYFSETQRNKGNFPGRFSGRQFSNSRSEMNVSTLELGDSALYLCASSLGQLHTEAFFGQGTRLTVV.